The 27 T cell receptor beta chains reported below all come from one sample, sequenced in a study of blood T cell repertoires in COVID-19. The method was immunoSEQ multiplex PCR; TCRdb's version includes in-frame clones alone and lacks a portion of them. Of 380,000 or so clones in the sample, about 80% are singletons; the top ten hold more than 0.95%. Sequenced material: peripheral blood. The receptors derive from a human donor with acute or convalescent COVID-19. The donor label of this sample is uncertain.

The J gene is TRBJ2-7, the V gene TRBV27; 7 bases fit TRBD1. Looked up from germline, CDR1 is MNHEY and CDR2 is SMNVEV (reference sequence). J was trimmed by 3 bases and V by 6 bases; bases with no gene match: 8. There are 14 residues in the CDR3. The CDR3, as DNA: TGTGCCAGCAGCTGGGGCCCAGGGGGCTACGAGCAGTACTTC. Its protein is CASSWGPGGYEQYF.

This clone was seen a single time. J is TRBJ2-1 and V is TRBV7-6, with a weak D call TRBD1 (6 bases). Trimming stripped 9 bases from V and 4 bases from J, with 7 bases between. CDR3 length: 11 residues. Germline V gene data show CDR1 as SGHVS and CDR2 as FNYEAQ. CDR3 in DNA: TGTGCCAGTACAGGGTACAATGAGCAGTTCTTC. As protein: CASTGYNEQFF.

The rearrangement joins TRBV19 to TRBJ1-2, with D tentatively TRBD1 (6 bases). The CDR3 extends over 15 amino acids. CDR1 and CDR2 from the germline V gene are LNHDA and SQIVND (reference sequence). The V and J ends lost 6 bases and 3 bases respectively, with 17 bases between them. CDR3 DNA sequence: TGTGCCAGTAGGTATGGGGGACACGGTGACTATGGCTACACCTTC. This codes for CASRYGGHGDYGYTF. Based on the CDR3 plus reference TRBV19 and TRBJ1-2, the full variable domain is DGGITQSPKYLFRKEGQNVTLSCEQNLNHDAMYWYRQDPGQGLRLIYYSQIVNDFQKGDIAEGYSVSREKKESFPLTVTSAQKNPTAFYLCASRYGGHGDYGYTFGSGTRLTVV.

The chain carries TRBV6-1 and TRBJ1-3; the D is unclear. This CDR3 has 15 residues. V was pared by 3 bases and J by 4 bases, with 13 bases between. Germline CDR1 reads MNHNS; CDR2 reads SASEGT. The CDR3 sequence: CASSDRVSFGNTIYF. CDR3 DNA: TGTGCCAGCAGTGATCGGGTGTCCTTCGGAAACACCATATATTTT.

This chain links TRBV6-6 with TRBJ1-1, with TRBD1 matching over 7 bases. The CDR3 covers 13 residues. The V gene end was trimmed by 5 bases and the J gene end by 5 bases; junction bases not matched to a gene: 5. Germline V lookup: CDR1 MNHNY, CDR2 SVGAGI (reference sequence). The CDR3 coding sequence is TGTGCCAGCAGTGACAGGGCCGGGACTGAAGCTTTCTTT. Translation gives CASSDRAGTEAFF.

This chain uses TRBV19 with TRBJ2-3; unclear D gene. CDR1 and CDR2 from the germline V gene are LNHDA and SQIVND (reference sequence). The CDR3 loop spans 16 amino acids. The V and J ends lost 6 bases and 1 base respectively, with 17 bases between them. The CDR3 here is CASSPDTIAGTDTQYF. The CDR3, as DNA: TGTGCCAGTAGCCCTGACACGATCGCTGGCACAGATACGCAGTATTTT.

This chain uses TRBV19 with TRBJ2-1; 14 bases are shared with TRBD2. The germline gives CDR1 LNHDA, CDR2 SQIVND (reference sequence). V dropped 4 bases and J dropped 6; count of bases not matched to a gene: 2. The CDR3 has 15 residues. CDR3 sequence (DNA): TGTGCCAGTAGTACCGGACTAGCGGGGGGCAATGAGCAGTTCTTC. Amino acids: CASSTGLAGGNEQFF.

The chain couples TRBV3-1 (or the pseudogene TRBV3-2) to TRBJ1-3, with D possibly matching TRBD1 (5 bases). The CDR3 runs 16 residues. V lost 5 bases to trimming and J lost 0 bases, with 14 bases between them. Germline CDR1 LGHDT, CDR2 YNNKEL (reference sequence). The CDR3 loop reads CASSITTGSSGNTIYF. DNA for the CDR3: TGTGCCAGCAGCATTACTACAGGATCCTCTGGAAACACCATATATTTT.

In regard to this clone: A read error may explain this, as a much larger clone is one base away. This sequence joins TRBV5-6 and TRBJ1-1; maybe TRBD1 (5 bases). Germline V gene data show CDR1 as SGHDT and CDR2 as YYEEEE. The CDR3 runs to 14 residues. With 0 bases removed from V and 0 bases from J, the gap between germline ends came to 6 bases. This chain's CDR3 is CASSLGQMNTEAFF. CDR3 in DNA: TGTGCCAGCAGCTTGGGACAGATGAACACTGAAGCTTTCTTT.

This chain joins TRBV11-3 and TRBJ1-1; no definite D call. V lost 6 bases and J 3 bases, leaving 11 bases between the germline ends. Looked up from germline, CDR1 is SGHNT and CDR2 is YENEEA. CDR3 length: 13 amino acids. The CDR3 region is CASSSEGYTEAFF. CDR3 in DNA: TGTGCCAGCAGTTCTGAGGGATACACTGAAGCTTTCTTT.

The chain joins TRBV6-6 to TRBJ1-6; 9 bases line up with TRBD1. V lost 6 bases to trimming and J lost 5 bases; unmatched junction nucleotides: 8. The CDR3 sequence is 16 residues long. Germline CDR1 MNHNY, CDR2 SVGAGI (reference sequence). Here the CDR3 DNA reads TGTGCCAGCAGCACTGGACAGGGGTTTAATAATTCACCCCTCCACTTT. Encoded protein: CASSTGQGFNNSPLHF.

The chain carries TRBV30 and TRBJ1-6; 7 bases are a match to TRBD1. The ends lost 6 bases at V and 10 bases at J; junction bases unmatched: 15. From germline, CDR1 is GTSNPN and CDR2 SVGIG (reference sequence). This CDR3 is built from 15 residues. The CDR3: CACTPPAGGRSPLHF. As DNA, the CDR3 is TGTGCCTGCACTCCACCGGCAGGGGGACGGTCACCCCTCCACTTT.

The chain is built from TRBV10-3 and TRBJ2-7; perhaps TRBD2 as D (7 bases). Trimming stripped 2 bases from V and 6 bases from J, with 17 bases between. This CDR3 comprises 15 residues. The germline gives CDR1 ENHRY, CDR2 SYGVKD. The CDR3 nucleotides read TGTGCCATCAGTGAGGGGGATTTGGGGGGGGCCGAGCAGTACTTC. Residues: CAISEGDLGGAEQYF.

There are a few counts of this clone. The rearrangement uses TRBV6-6 and TRBJ1-6; weak D call: TRBD1 (5 bases). Germline V CDR1 and CDR2: MNHNY, SVGAGI (reference sequence). V dropped 0 bases and J dropped 6 bases, with 9 bases sitting between them. The CDR3 length is 15 residues. The CDR3 region has the DNA TGTGCCAGCAGTTACTCGGGGGGGACTAATTCACCCCTCCACTTT. Protein product: CASSYSGGTNSPLHF.

V usage is TRBV19 and J usage is TRBJ2-3; D is uncertain. In germline, CDR1 is LNHDA, CDR2 SQIVND (reference sequence). Trimming shortened V by 5 bases and J by 1 base, and 10 bases separated the two germline ends. The CDR3 runs to 14 residues. CDR3 DNA sequence: TGTGCCAGTAGTCGAGTTCGAGGCACAGATACGCAGTATTTT. Encoded protein: CASSRVRGTDTQYF.

The J gene is TRBJ2-1, the V gene TRBV5-1; weak D call: TRBD2 (5 bases). The CDR3 extends over 15 amino acids. V was clipped by 5 bases and J by 6 bases, with 18 bases between them. The germline gives CDR1 SGHRS, CDR2 YFSETQ. CDR3 residues: CASSVEGWVTNEQFF. The CDR3 nucleotides read TGCGCCAGCAGTGTTGAGGGATGGGTTACCAATGAGCAGTTCTTC.

As concerns this clone: In the same sample, other DNA sequences code for this CDR3. The chain recombines TRBV18 with TRBJ1-2, with 7 bases that match TRBD1. V lost 3 bases to trimming and J lost 4 bases; unmatched junction nucleotides: 5. The CDR3 is 14 residues long. Germline V gene sequence: CDR1 KGHSH, CDR2 LQKENI. As DNA, the CDR3 is TGTGCCAGCTCACCGTCCGGGACAGTCTATGGCTACACCTTC. Translating gives CASSPSGTVYGYTF. The variable domain in full, completed from reference TRBV18 and TRBJ1-2, reads NAGVMQNPRHLVRRRGQEARLRCSPMKGHSHVYWYRQLPEEGLKFMVYLQKENIIDESGMPKERFSAEFPKEGPSILRIQQVVRGDSAAYFCASSPSGTVYGYTFGSGTRLTVV.

The chain combines TRBV6-5 with TRBJ2-2; 7 nucleotides match TRBD1. Germline V CDR1 and CDR2: MNHEY, SVGAGI. This CDR3 is built from 15 residues. After removal of 2 bases from V and 6 bases from J, the junction contained 6 bases not matched to a gene. The CDR3 DNA sequence: TGTGCCAGCAGTTACATAGGGGGCAGCGCCGGGGAGCTGTTTTTT. It is translated as CASSYIGGSAGELFF.

The chain recombines TRBV7-8 with TRBJ2-3; 9 bases match TRBD1. Looked up from germline, CDR1 is SGHVS and CDR2 is FQNEAQ. The trim removed 0 bases at V and 11 bases at J, leaving 3 bases unmatched. CDR3 size: 13 residues. DNA of the CDR3: TGTGCCAGCAGCTTAGCGAGACAGGGGGGGCAGTATTTT. It codes for CASSLARQGGQYF.

To note about this clone: Other DNA sequences in the same sample also yield this CDR3. The chain employs TRBV28 and TRBJ1-1, with TRBD1 matching over 9 bases. In germline, CDR1 is MDHEN, CDR2 SYDVKM. With V trimmed by 3 bases and J by 14 bases, 7 bases remained unmatched. The CDR3 sequence is 12 residues long. The CDR3 reads CASSLGTGRAFF. CDR3 nucleotides: TGTGCCAGCAGTTTGGGGACAGGGAGGGCCTTCTTT.

The CDR3 sequence is CASSSSLEPQHF. DNA for the CDR3: TGTGCCAGCAGCTCATCACTAGAGCCCCAGCATTTT. The chain combines TRBV7-2 with TRBJ1-5; D remains ambiguous. Trimming stripped 4 bases from V and 8 bases from J, with 9 bases between. This CDR3 is 12 amino acids long. Per germline, CDR1 SGHTA and CDR2 FQGNSA.

The chain couples TRBV10-3 to TRBJ2-5; 9 nucleotides agree with TRBD1. Germline V CDR1 and CDR2: ENHRY, SYGVKD. With V trimmed by 2 bases and J by 2 bases, 3 bases remained unmatched. The CDR3 is made up of 15 amino acids. CDR3 coding DNA: TGTGCCATCAGTGAGCCACAGGGGGCACAAGAGACCCAGTACTTC. Its translation: CAISEPQGAQETQYF.

V usage is TRBV13 and J usage is TRBJ1-2; 7 bases agree with TRBD1. Germline-derived CDR1 and CDR2 are PRHDT and FYEKMQ (reference sequence). This CDR3 region has 17 residues. V gave up 0 bases and J gave up 2 bases; unmatched junction bases: 9. The CDR3 DNA follows: TGTGCCAGCAGCTTAGGCCTCCGACAGGGAGGCAACTATGGCTACACCTTC. Encoded protein: CASSLGLRQGGNYGYTF.

This clone showed up many times. V and J are TRBV6-5 and TRBJ1-1; D possibly corresponds to TRBD1 (6 bases). From germline, CDR1 is MNHEY and CDR2 SVGAGI. There are 12 residues in the CDR3. V lost 7 bases and J 11 bases, leaving 17 bases between the germline ends. The CDR3 DNA is TGTGCCAGCACCCTGAGCCGGACAGTCGCTTTCTTT. Residues: CASTLSRTVAFF.

The chain recombines TRBV18 with TRBJ2-5; D uncertain. Germline V gives CDR1 KGHSH, CDR2 LQKENI. The CDR3 runs to 16 residues. V was pared by 0 bases and J by 2 bases, with 13 bases between. This CDR3 reads CASSPPFQKLQETQYF. In DNA, the CDR3 is TGTGCCAGCTCACCACCGTTTCAGAAGTTACAAGAGACCCAGTACTTC.

The V gene is TRBV27, the J gene TRBJ1-4; D ambiguous. The germline V gene encodes CDR1 MNHEY and CDR2 SMNVEV (reference sequence). V was shortened by 5 bases and J by 8 bases, with 21 bases between the two germline ends. The CDR3 loop spans 16 amino acids. As DNA, the CDR3 is TGTGCCAGCAGTACCTCGAGGGAAGCTCCGCGGGAAAAACTGTTTTTT. Translating it yields CASSTSREAPREKLFF. Full variable domain (rest looked up from reference TRBV27 and TRBJ1-4): EAQVTQNPRYLITVTGKKLTVTCSQNMNHEYMSWYRQDPGLGLRQIYYSMNVEVTDKGDVPEGYKVSRKEKRNFPLILESPSPNQTSLYFCASSTSREAPREKLFFGSGTQLSVL.

J is TRBJ2-3 and V is TRBV19; 7 bases map to TRBD1. Germline assignment: CDR1 LNHDA and CDR2 SQIVND (reference sequence). J gave up 3 bases and V 10 bases, and 13 bases lay outside the gene matches. This CDR3 has 15 amino acids. CDR3 region: CANRGLMTGTDTQYF. In DNA form, the CDR3 reads TGTGCCAATAGAGGCCTAATGACAGGGACAGATACGCAGTATTTT.